A few counts support the clone carrying this TCR beta chain. Its antigen is currently unknown. Generated by immunoSEQ multiplex PCR, the TCRdb table keeps only in-frame clones and is missing some. The sample lists about 88,000 clones, 90% seen once, with 5% to 5.5% in the top ten. Germline-derived CDR1 and CDR2 are SGHNT and YENEEA. The CDR3 has 14 amino acids. With 8 bases removed from V and 1 base from J, the gap between germline ends came to 14 bases. This sample is drawn from a study of T cell responses to AZD1222 COVID-19 vaccine. Study-wide results and caveats: Elevations in Spike-specific TCR breadth and depth followed administration of two AZD1222 doses. The donors showed a predominance of white British ancestry and of females, with possible underestimation of clonal diversity. Vaccine-related CD4 TCRs covered spike, predominating at 160-218 and 743-854. Regions left unmutated in variants are reportedly the target of nearly half of spike-specific TCRs.

The sequences come from peripheral blood, collected 28 days after the second AZD1222 dose. This chain connects TRBV11-3 to TRBJ1-1; the D gene is possibly TRBD1 (5 bases). The sequence was collected from an adult who received the AZD1222 COVID-19 vaccine. CDR3 DNA: TGTGCCAGCCGAGACGGGGGAGCGAACACTGAAGCTTTCTTT. Its translation: CASRDGGANTEAFF. Supplemented by reference TRBV11-3 and TRBJ1-1, the full variable domain reads EAGVVQSPRYKIIEKKQPVAFWCNPISGHNTLYWYLQNLGQGPELLIRYENEEAVDDSQLPKDRFSAERLKGVDSTLKIQPAELGDSAVYLCASRDGGANTEAFFGQGTRLTVV.